This TCR beta chain derives from a study of blood T cell repertoires in COVID-19 (TCRdb year 2020). Regarding the research as a whole: Samples from collaborators originated in the United States, Italy and Spain and spanned both the acute and convalescent phases of COVID-19. The prospective study material was composed of cDNA or gDNA derived from T cells, B-cell-depleted T cells, or PBMCs. Subjects who had been exposed to COVID-19, were actively infected with it, or had recovered from it provided the deeply sampled blood TCRbeta repertoires that made up the dataset. The repertoires were released in a freely available public database meant as a resource for research on the immune response to SARS-CoV-2. The samples were drawn from two sources: the first 160 participants of the ongoing ImmuneRACE study, and 1,200 or so subjects contributed by 6 global collaborators. A de-identified subject ID, COVID-19 status, age in years and sex were almost always included in the sample metadata. Where HLA class I and class II types were available, the types were taken from metadata supplied by the sample provider, not from assay-based typing. Paper-wide results and their limitations: The amount of clinical and demographic metadata varied by source and participant and was provided uncurated.

Measured from the cysteine to the phenylalanine, the CDR3 is 15 residues long. Left in the record is the CDR3 DNA by itself, 45 bases read in frame from the first base. The germline V gene yields MNHEY for CDR1 and SVGAGI for CDR2. V is pared back by 8 bases and J by 1 base, with 14 bases lying between the germline termini. With regard to this clone: Its antigen remains undetermined. Within one base of it there is no much larger clone, and no base qualities were kept.

The immunoSEQ Assay, a bias-controlled multiplex PCR, was used to amplify TCRbeta CDR3 regions from genomic DNA. The original methods were these. The number of nucleated cells in each sample was estimated by amplification of reference gene primers within the assay. To quantify the absolute abundance of each unique TCRbeta CDR3 rearrangement, sequence reads were collapsed and filtered. For each sample, productive Simpson clonality was calculated by taking the square root of Simpson's diversity index across productive rearrangements. TCRdb re-hosts the immuneACCESS table, in-frame sequences only. Its copies lack some clones; in the studies checked, an unresolved V gene accounts for under half of them, and the cause for the rest is not known. Clonal size and the V and J genes are those of that table, whereas D and trimming came from the DNA. The sample includes about 63,000 clones, with roughly nine tenths observed a single time. The ten largest clonotypes hold approximately 19% of the sample.

The collaborating institutions used their own protocols to collect whole blood in K2EDTA tubes. For TCRbeta analysis, collaborators shipped samples as frozen whole blood, isolated PBMCs, or DNA extracted from either of those sample types. The TCR comes from a woman older than 75 with acute or convalescent COVID-19. Material: peripheral blood. The rearrangement combines TRBV6-5 with TRBJ1-4; TRBD1 is perhaps the D gene, given 5 matching bases. The DNA reads as follows: TGTGCCAGCGCCCACGACAGAAGAACTAATGAAAAACTGTTTTTT. It codes for CASAHDRRTNEKLFF.